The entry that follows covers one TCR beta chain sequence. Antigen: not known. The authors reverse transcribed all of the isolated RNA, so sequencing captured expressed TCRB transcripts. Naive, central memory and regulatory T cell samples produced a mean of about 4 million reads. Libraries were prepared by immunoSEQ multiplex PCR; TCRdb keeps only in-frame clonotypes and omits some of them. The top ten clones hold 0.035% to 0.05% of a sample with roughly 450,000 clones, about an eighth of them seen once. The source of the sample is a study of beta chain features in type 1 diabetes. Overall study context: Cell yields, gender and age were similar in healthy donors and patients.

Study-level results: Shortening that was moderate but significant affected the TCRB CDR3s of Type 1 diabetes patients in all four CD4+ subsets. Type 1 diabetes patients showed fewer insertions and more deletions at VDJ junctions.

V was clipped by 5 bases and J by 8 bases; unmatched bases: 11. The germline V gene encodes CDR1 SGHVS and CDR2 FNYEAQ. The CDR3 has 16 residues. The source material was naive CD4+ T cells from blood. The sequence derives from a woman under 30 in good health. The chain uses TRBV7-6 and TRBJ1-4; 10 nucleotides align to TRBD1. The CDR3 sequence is CASSPRRTGGEEKLFF. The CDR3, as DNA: TGTGCCAGCAGCCCCCGTCGGACAGGGGGTGAGGAAAAACTGTTTTTT. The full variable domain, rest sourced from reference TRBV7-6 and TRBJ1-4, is GAGVSQSPRYKVTKRGQDVALRCDPISGHVSLYWYRQALGQGPEFLTYFNYEAQQDKSGLPNDRFSAERPEGSISTLTIQRTEQRDSAMYRCASSPRRTGGEEKLFFGSGTQLSVL.